Listed below are T cell receptor beta chains from one sample, sequenced in a study of T-cell memory formation after mild COVID-19. MiXCR was run by TCRdb on the 5' RACE reads, yielding one entry per CDR3 protein. Of about 310,000 distinct CDR3 sequences listed, around 15% are singletons. Sequencing used PBMCs or a T cell subset sorted from them (not recorded which). These receptors were obtained from a man aged 18-30 years who had mild COVID-19 (a few samples of this study predate the infection). Cell type and time point are not known. Each CDR3 is given with its conserved first and last residue. Each record gives: D gene, J gene, clone size, V gene, CDR3 protein, CDR3 DNA. A D gene is named only where the DNA matches it firmly. Size tells how often a clone was seen (once, few, many) or the class of an expanded clone, and some rows leave it out.

>NA|TRBJ2-1|NA|TRBV15
CATSIVVRNEQFF
TGTGCCACCAGCATTGTGGTGAGGAATGAGCAGTTCTTC
>NA|TRBJ1-3|NA|TRBV3-1
CASSQGLGGPAGNTIYF
TGTGCCAGCAGCCAAGGCCTTGGAGGGCCGGCCGGAAACACCATATATTTT
>NA|TRBJ2-7|few|TRBV23-1
CASSHPGRDNEGEQYF
TGCGCCAGCAGTCACCCGGGGCGAGATAACGAGGGCGAGCAGTACTTC
>NA|TRBJ2-7|few|TRBV12-3/TRBV12-4
CASSSGVYEQYF
TGTGCCAGCAGTTCAGGGGTCTACGAGCAGTACTTC
>NA|TRBJ1-3|NA|TRBV6-5
CASSYRGSGGNTIYF
TGTGCCAGCAGTTACAGGGGTTCTGGGGGAAACACCATATATTTT
>NA|TRBJ1-1|few|TRBV5-1
CASSLGAGAGRTEAFF
TGCGCCAGCAGCTTGGGGGCAGGGGCAGGAAGGACTGAAGCTTTCTTT
>NA|TRBJ1-1|few|TRBV29-1
CSVGRGANTEAFF
TGCAGCGTTGGCAGGGGAGCGAACACTGAAGCTTTCTTT
>TRBD1|TRBJ2-5|few|TRBV7-3
CASSGLGTGQETQYF
TGTGCCAGCAGCGGACTCGGGACAGGACAAGAGACCCAGTACTTC
>NA|TRBJ1-1|many|TRBV12-3/TRBV12-4
CASSFAGNTEAFF
TGTGCCAGCAGTTTCGCCGGGAACACTGAAGCTTTCTTT
>TRBD2|TRBJ2-3|few|TRBV7-2
CASSSPSGVTDTQYF
TGTGCCAGCAGCTCGCCTAGCGGAGTCACAGATACGCAGTATTTT
>TRBD2|TRBJ2-2|few|TRBV20-1
CMSERGESGELFF
TGCATGTCGGAGCGGGGGGAAAGCGGGGAGCTGTTTTTT
>TRBD2|TRBJ2-1|few|TRBV5-4
CASRASGNEQFF
TGTGCCAGCCGTGCTAGCGGGAATGAGCAGTTCTTC
>TRBD2|TRBJ2-1|many|TRBV20-1
CSASPRGAYNEQFF
TGCAGTGCTAGTCCCCGGGGGGCCTACAATGAGCAGTTCTTC
>NA|TRBJ2-7|NA|TRBV5-1
CASSFWRLGYEQYF
TGCGCCAGCAGCTTTTGGCGATTGGGCTACGAGCAGTACTTC
>NA|TRBJ2-7|many|TRBV12-3/TRBV12-4
CASSLVDTYEQYF
TGTGCCAGCAGTTTAGTGGACACCTACGAGCAGTACTTC
>TRBD2|TRBJ2-3|many|TRBV20-1
CSAIAGDTTSATQYF
TGCAGTGCTATAGCGGGGGACACGACATCCGCTACGCAGTATTTT
>NA|TRBJ1-4|few|TRBV9
CASSAYDEKLFF
TGTGCCAGCAGCGCTTACGATGAAAAACTGTTTTTT
>NA|TRBJ2-1|NA|TRBV15
CATSRDRGPSYNEQFF
TGTGCCACCAGCAGAGATCGCGGCCCTTCCTACAATGAGCAGTTCTTC
>TRBD2|TRBJ2-1|NA|TRBV11-2
CASSRGRGAGVRHEQFF
TGTGCCAGCAGCAGAGGGCGCGGAGCGGGGGTTCGACATGAGCAGTTCTTC
>TRBD2|TRBJ2-2|few|TRBV4-3
CASSQVGRVGTGELFF
TGCGCCAGCAGCCAAGTCGGGAGGGTGGGCACCGGGGAGCTGTTTTTT
>NA|TRBJ2-1|NA|TRBV7-6
CASSSPAGHNEQFF
TGTGCCAGCAGCTCCCCCGCAGGCCACAATGAGCAGTTCTTC
>TRBD1|TRBJ1-4|many|TRBV25-1
CASSGDREVEKLFF
TGTGCCAGCAGTGGGGACAGGGAGGTTGAAAAACTGTTTTTT
>NA|TRBJ2-5|few|TRBV2
CASKGKAGVTRGETQYF
TGTGCCAGCAAAGGAAAAGCGGGGGTCACCAGGGGGGAGACCCAGTACTTC
>TRBD2|TRBJ2-1|NA|TRBV5-1
CASSPDGTSGGKEFF
TGCGCCAGCAGCCCAGACGGGACTAGCGGGGGTAAGGAGTTCTTC
>NA|TRBJ1-1|NA|TRBV12-3/TRBV12-4
CASGVGAARGTEAFF
TGTGCCAGCGGCGTGGGGGCGGCGAGAGGCACTGAAGCTTTCTTT
>NA|TRBJ2-3|NA|TRBV6-5
CASSYSSRLRTDTQYF
TGTGCCAGCAGTTACTCGAGTAGGCTCCGCACAGATACGCAGTATTTT
>TRBD1|TRBJ1-6|NA|TRBV7-4
CASNNPGQWPRPLHF
TGTGCCAGCAATAATCCGGGACAGTGGCCTCGGCCCCTCCACTTT
>NA|TRBJ2-7|NA|TRBV24-1
CATSSNQDGEQYF
TGTGCCACCAGTAGCAATCAAGACGGCGAGCAGTACTTC
>TRBD2|TRBJ2-5|NA|TRBV7-3
CASSKAGTSGLETQYF
TGTGCCAGCAGCAAAGCCGGTACTAGCGGGCTAGAGACCCAGTACTTC
>NA|TRBJ2-3|few|TRBV2
CASSVGGPTDTQYF
TGTGCCAGCAGCGTGGGGGGACCGACAGATACGCAGTATTTT
>TRBD1|TRBJ1-2|NA|TRBV12-3/TRBV12-4
CASSFAGGGYTF
TGTGCCAGCAGTTTTGCAGGGGGAGGCTACACCTTC
>NA|TRBJ2-3|few|TRBV20-1
CSARVRESTDTQYF
TGCAGTGCTAGAGTCCGGGAGAGCACAGATACGCAGTATTTT
>NA|TRBJ2-5|many|TRBV2
CASSEDAAGWRETQYF
TGTGCCAGCAGTGAAGACGCGGCAGGGTGGAGAGAGACCCAGTACTTC
>NA|TRBJ2-7|NA|TRBV12-3/TRBV12-4
CASSLALGTPTYEQYF
TGTGCCAGCAGTTTAGCGCTGGGCACTCCAACCTACGAGCAGTACTTC
>NA|TRBJ1-1|few|TRBV7-8
CASSLAARLNTEAFF
TGTGCCAGCAGCTTAGCAGCCAGACTGAACACTGAAGCTTTCTTT
>NA|TRBJ2-3|NA|TRBV7-6
CASSPVAGYDTQYF
TGTGCCAGCAGCCCGGTAGCTGGTTACGATACGCAGTATTTT
>NA|TRBJ2-7|few|TRBV7-6
CASSTTGTYYEQYF
TGTGCCAGCAGCACCACCGGGACATACTACGAGCAGTACTTC
>TRBD1|TRBJ2-5|few|TRBV10-3
CAISQQGSEETQYF
TGTGCCATCAGTCAACAGGGGTCAGAAGAGACCCAGTACTTC
>NA|TRBJ2-7|few|TRBV4-1
CASSQVAASYEQYF
TGCGCCAGCAGCCAAGTTGCGGCCTCCTACGAGCAGTACTTC
>TRBD2|TRBJ2-1|NA|TRBV7-2
CASRPTSGGAILGNEQFF
TGTGCCAGCAGACCGACTAGCGGGGGGGCAATCCTCGGCAATGAGCAGTTCTTC
>NA|TRBJ2-7|once|TRBV29-1
CSVAFRLPPYEQYF
TGCAGCGTTGCTTTTCGTCTTCCCCCCTACGAGCAGTACTTC
>NA|TRBJ1-6|many|TRBV12-3/TRBV12-4
CASSLGIRGRDDSPLHF
TGTGCCAGCAGTTTGGGAATAAGGGGCCGTGATGATTCACCCCTCCACTTT
>NA|TRBJ2-1|NA|TRBV7-2
CASRVGGVLRNEQFF
TGTGCCAGCAGGGTCGGAGGGGTATTGAGGAATGAGCAGTTCTTC
>NA|TRBJ2-3|few|TRBV12-3/TRBV12-4
CASRQDFYTDMQYF
TGTGCCAGCAGGCAGGATTTTTACACAGATATGCAGTATTTT
>NA|TRBJ1-3|NA|TRBV4-2
CASSQENTIYF
TGTGCCAGCAGCCAAGAAAACACCATATATTTT
>TRBD1|TRBJ2-5|NA|TRBV4-1
CASSRGQGVNQETQYF
TGCGCCAGCAGCCGGGGACAGGGGGTCAACCAAGAGACCCAGTACTTC